Listed below are T cell receptor beta chains from one sample, sequenced in a study of cytomegalovirus exposure and HLA in healthy donors. Assay used: immunoSEQ multiplex PCR; TCRdb lists only in-frame clones, some missing. The repertoire consists of about 130,000 clones, with roughly four fifths occurring once and the leading ten covering 0.75% to 0.95%. The material sequenced was PBMCs. Receptor source: a woman aged 55-69 years in good health and CMV-seronegative. CDR3s include the opening cysteine and the closing phenylalanine or tryptophan. Each record gives: J gene, V gene, CDR3 protein.

>TRBJ2-1|TRBV30
CAWSVWGGASSYNEQFF
>TRBJ2-7|TRBV6-1
CASSSGSGSYEQYF
>TRBJ1-4|TRBV15
CATSSDRGIIEKLFF
>TRBJ1-2|TRBV7-3
CASSPGGPNYGYTF
>TRBJ2-3|TRBV11-3
CASSSLAATDTQYF
>TRBJ1-6|TRBV7-9
CASSLLSAARSPLHF
>TRBJ2-3|TRBV11-2
CASSFSDSFTDTQYF
>TRBJ1-2|TRBV29-1
CSVVGTPPHGYTF
>TRBJ2-5|TRBV7-3
CASSLAPQETQYF
>TRBJ1-2|TRBV5-3
CARSLQDRDMGESYTF
>TRBJ2-4|TRBV28
CASSLFSGVSNIQYF
>TRBJ1-2|TRBV28
CASSVDRDYGYTF
>TRBJ2-5|TRBV2
CASSERRGHRQETQYF
>TRBJ1-2|TRBV28
CASRQGLGDGYTF
>TRBJ1-1|TRBV7-3
CANSPGQGGGGTEAFF
>TRBJ2-7|TRBV2
CASTGTGSEQYF
>TRBJ1-5|TRBV19
CASNFGDQPQHF
>TRBJ1-1|TRBV5-4
CASSLAWNRATEAFF
>TRBJ2-2|TRBV6-4
CASMVQENTGELFF
>TRBJ1-1|TRBV30
CAWSVIGSRRAFF
>TRBJ2-5|TRBV30
CAWSVMPLPQETQYF
>TRBJ2-6|TRBV27
CASSMVDRWSGANVLTF
>TRBJ2-1|TRBV5-1
CASSSDTGGHNEQFF
>TRBJ2-3|TRBV5-6
CASSSTSGSSTDTQYF
>TRBJ1-1|TRBV28
CASSLLQGAAFF
>TRBJ1-2|TRBV2
CASSEWAGAPPVVYGYTF
>TRBJ1-4|TRBV28
CASSSLGRLLEKLFF
>TRBJ1-5|TRBV27
CASRRDRAQGPQHF
>TRBJ2-5|TRBV11-2
CASSLNVQPQETQYF
>TRBJ2-7|TRBV6-5
CASSYKGQAKNYEQYF
>TRBJ1-1|TRBV29-1
CSVSQGINTEAFF
>TRBJ2-7|TRBV4-1
CASSLGPPAGGPYEQYF
>TRBJ1-5|TRBV2
CASSDIPSEGVQPQHF
>TRBJ2-7|TRBV7-9
CASSLAGTGGREQYF
>TRBJ2-5|TRBV5-5
CASSLGQTETQYF
>TRBJ2-1|TRBV6-6
CASRDEGVFYNEQFF
>TRBJ2-1|TRBV29-1
CSVEAWGRNNEQFF
>TRBJ1-4|TRBV10-1
CASSESPGQGTNEKLFF
>TRBJ2-7|TRBV27
CASSPVGGRKLAGGYEQYF
>TRBJ2-6|TRBV27
CASSLSGRRDRGLSGANVLTF
>TRBJ1-4|TRBV9
CASSVGQGASPTNEKLFF
>TRBJ2-3|TRBV9
CASSLTQTQADTQYF
>TRBJ1-5|TRBV7-8
CASSLLTGVDSNQPQHF
>TRBJ1-6|TRBV27
CASRKGQGDPYNSPLHF
>TRBJ1-1|TRBV5-4
CASSLAPGYANTEAFF
>TRBJ2-3|TRBV4-2
CASSQEGLAVYPDTQYF
>TRBJ1-1|TRBV6-6
CASSYYFGTQNTEAFF